The 27 T cell receptor beta chains in this list originate from one sample, sequenced in a study of control samples from healthy donors and cancer patients. Clones were read by immunoSEQ multiplex PCR, and TCRdb kept only the in-frame ones, dropping some. The data hold 150,000 to 200,000 clones, with around 90% observed a single time. Sequencing used blood. The origin of the receptors is a man aged 25 to 45 in good health.

The chain combines TRBV4-1 with TRBJ1-2; no clear D gene. The CDR3 is made up of 11 amino acids. V lost 3 bases, J lost 5 bases, and 4 bases lay in between. Germline V gives CDR1 MGHRA, CDR2 YSYEKL. The CDR3 protein is CASSHGYGYTF. Here the CDR3 DNA reads TGCGCCAGCAGCCATGGTTATGGCTACACCTTC.

The DNA for the CDR3 is TGTGCCAGCAGCTTAGATCTAAGGATCTATGGCTACACCTTC. As protein: CASSLDLRIYGYTF. The V call is TRBV11-2, the J call TRBJ1-2; unclear D gene. There are 14 residues in the CDR3. The germline gives CDR1 SGHAT, CDR2 FQNNGV. Trimming shortened V by 0 bases and J by 4 bases, and 9 bases separated the two germline ends.

This clone has a single count. The chain has TRBV10-3 and TRBJ2-1; perhaps TRBD2 as D (6 bases). Trimming removed 8 bases at V and 2 bases at J, with 16 bases between. The CDR3 is 15 amino acids. The germline gives CDR1 ENHRY, CDR2 SYGVKD. This chain's CDR3 is CAIRASGAAYNEQFF. The CDR3 nucleotides are TGTGCCATCCGGGCTTCGGGAGCGGCCTACAATGAGCAGTTCTTC.

This clone was found once. V usage is TRBV29-1 and J usage is TRBJ2-7; 8 bases fit TRBD1. The ends lost 5 bases at V and 3 bases at J; junction bases unmatched: 6. Germline loops: CDR1 SQVTM, CDR2 ANQGSEA. CDR3 length equals 13 residues. The CDR3 sequence is CSVRPRGLYEQYF. The DNA for the CDR3 is TGCAGCGTTCGGCCCAGGGGGCTCTACGAGCAGTACTTC.

The chain recombines TRBV7-9 with TRBJ2-1; 10 bases are a match to TRBD1. CDR1 is SEHNR and CDR2 is FQNEAQ in the germline V gene (reference sequence). Germline trimming cut 5 bases from V and 3 bases from J; bases unmatched to any gene: 4. The CDR3 sequence is 15 residues long. CDR3 coding DNA: TGTGCCAGCAGCCCCGGGACAGGGGTCTACAATGAGCAGTTCTTC. As protein: CASSPGTGVYNEQFF.

The chain couples TRBV6-6 to TRBJ1-5; 9 nucleotides line up with TRBD1. J lost 5 bases, V lost 5 bases, and 7 bases had no gene match. The CDR3 is 15 amino acids. Germline loops: CDR1 MNHNY, CDR2 SVGAGI (reference sequence). The CDR3 protein is CASSTRDRVDQPQHF. The CDR3 DNA reads TGTGCCAGCAGTACCCGGGACAGGGTTGATCAGCCCCAGCATTTT.

This rearrangement joins TRBV9 to TRBJ1-2; D call uncertain. V lost 2 bases and J lost 2, with 10 bases in between. Per germline, CDR1 SGDLS and CDR2 YYNGEE. The CDR3 sequence is 14 residues long. The CDR3, as DNA: TGTGCCAGCAGCGTGGACCAAGGGAACTATGGCTACACCTTC. Encoded protein: CASSVDQGNYGYTF.

The chain carries TRBV9 and TRBJ2-2, with 10 bases matching TRBD2. J gave up 0 bases and V 4 bases, and 3 bases lay outside the gene matches. Looked up from germline, CDR1 is SGDLS and CDR2 is YYNGEE. The length of the CDR3 is 16 residues. CDR3 sequence reads: CASSLGTSANTGELFF. The CDR3 coding sequence is TGTGCCAGCAGCCTGGGGACTAGCGCGAACACCGGGGAGCTGTTTTTT.

This chain uses TRBV10-3 with TRBJ2-7; 9 bases agree with TRBD1. This CDR3 has 13 amino acids. The V gene end was trimmed by 9 bases and the J gene end by 5 bases; junction bases not matched to a gene: 8. Germline loops: CDR1 ENHRY, CDR2 SYGVKD. The DNA of the CDR3 is TGTGCCATTACGACAGGGGGTGTAAACGAGCAGTACTTC. Amino acids: CAITTGGVNEQYF.

The chain uses TRBV2 and TRBJ1-1, with no clear D. The length of the CDR3 is 13 residues. Germline CDR1 reads SNHLY; CDR2 reads FYNNEI. Between the trimmed V and J ends, which lost 3 bases and 1 base, there was a span of 6 bases. The CDR3 region has the DNA TGTGCCAGCAGTGATGACCAGAACACTGAAGCTTTCTTT. It codes for CASSDDQNTEAFF.

The genes are TRBV2 and TRBJ2-3; D might be TRBD1 or TRBD2, each matching 5 bases. Trimming pared 8 bases from V and 6 bases from J, leaving 12 bases between. The CDR3 extends over 12 amino acids. Germline lookup yields CDR1 SNHLY and CDR2 FYNNEI. The CDR3 protein is CASGTGLDTQYF. In DNA form, the CDR3 reads TGTGCCAGCGGGACCGGCCTCGATACGCAGTATTTT. Drawing the rest from reference TRBV2 and TRBJ2-3, the complete variable domain is EPEVTQTPSHQVTQMGQEVILRCVPISNHLYFYWYRQILGQKVEFLVSFYNNEISEKSEIFDDQFSVERPDGSNFTLKIRSTKLEDSAMYFCASGTGLDTQYFGPGTRLTVL.

V usage is TRBV6-4 and J usage is TRBJ2-7; 7 nucleotides align to TRBD1. Trimming removed 2 bases from V and 2 bases from J; junction bases left unmatched: 0. CDR3 size: 13 residues. CDR1 and CDR2 (germline): MRHNA, SNTAGT. CDR3 protein: CASSDRGPYEQYF. The CDR3 DNA reads TGTGCCAGCAGTGACAGGGGGCCCTACGAGCAGTACTTC.

The rearrangement uses TRBV4-1 and TRBJ1-5; D gene ambiguous. The CDR3 sequence is 15 residues long. The V gene's germline CDR1 is MGHRA and CDR2 YSYEKL. The V and J ends lost 0 bases and 4 bases respectively, with 10 bases between them. CDR3 DNA: TGCGCCAGCAGCCAAGATACCTCCTGGAATCAGCCCCAGCATTTT. Translated: CASSQDTSWNQPQHF.

This rearrangement joins TRBV28 to TRBJ1-2; 8 bases are a match to TRBD1. The CDR3 consists of 14 residues. The V segment lost 3 bases and the J segment 8 bases; nucleotides outside the gene matches: 8. Germline values: CDR1 MDHEN, CDR2 SYDVKM. The DNA for the CDR3 is TGTGCCAGCAGTTTGTCACCAGGGGGCGTGGGCTACACCTTC. Residues: CASSLSPGGVGYTF.

The rearrangement links TRBV12-3 or TRBV12-4 to TRBJ2-7, with D unresolved. V lost 2 bases, J lost 5 bases, and 10 bases lay in between. CDR3 length: 13 residues. CDR3 DNA: TGTGCCAGCAGTTTACGGGCTACCCACGAGCAGTACTTC. Its protein product is CASSLRATHEQYF.

The chain has TRBV7-3 and TRBJ2-2, with 11 bases identical to TRBD2. CDR3 length: 16 amino acids. With 4 bases clipped from V and 4 bases from J, the junction kept 5 bases outside the gene matches. The germline CDR1 and CDR2 sequences are SGHTA and FQGTGA. CDR3 residues: CASSSLAGGITGELFF. The CDR3 DNA follows: TGTGCCAGCAGCTCCCTAGCGGGAGGAATCACCGGGGAGCTGTTTTTT.

The CDR3, as DNA: TGCGCCAGCAGCACAACTGACAGTACCTACGAGCAGTACTTC. Its protein is CASSTTDSTYEQYF. This chain uses TRBV5-1 with TRBJ2-7, with a weak D call TRBD1 (5 bases). V was trimmed by 4 bases and J by 2 bases, leaving 13 bases between them. The CDR3 is 14 amino acids. The germline gives CDR1 SGHRS, CDR2 YFSETQ.

This rearrangement joins TRBV10-3 to TRBJ1-1, with D possibly being TRBD1 (6 bases). Germline V CDR1 and CDR2: ENHRY, SYGVKD. V was shortened by 7 bases and J by 1 base, with 10 bases between the two germline ends. The CDR3 extends over 13 amino acids. The CDR3 DNA reads as TGTGCCATCACCCCACAGGGGAACACTGAAGCTTTCTTT. Its protein product is CAITPQGNTEAFF.

V and J are TRBV28 and TRBJ1-2, with D unresolved. CDR1 is MDHEN and CDR2 is SYDVKM in the germline V gene. With 0 bases removed from V and 5 bases from J, the gap between germline ends came to 7 bases. The CDR3 runs 13 residues. For the CDR3, the DNA is TGTGCCAGCAGTTTATGGGAGGGATATGGCTACACCTTC. It encodes CASSLWEGYGYTF.

The chain carries TRBV15 and TRBJ2-3; D may correspond to TRBD1 or TRBD2 (5 bases each). Trimming took 1 base from V and 5 from J, leaving 7 bases between them. The CDR3 length is 13 residues. Germline CDR1 LNHNV, CDR2 YYDKDF (reference sequence). The CDR3 DNA follows: TGTGCCACCAGCAGAGGGGGGATAGATACGCAGTATTTT. Translated, it gives CATSRGGIDTQYF.

This sequence joins TRBV6-5 and TRBJ1-1, with 12 bases matching TRBD1. The germline gives CDR1 MNHEY, CDR2 SVGAGI. V shed 4 bases and J 5 bases; nucleotides not matched to a gene: 5. The CDR3 loop spans 15 amino acids. CDR3 sequence: CASSWGTGGITEAFF. CDR3 coding DNA: TGTGCCAGCAGTTGGGGGACAGGGGGCATAACTGAAGCTTTCTTT.

The genes are TRBV9 and TRBJ2-3, with TRBD2 matching over 11 bases. The germline V gene encodes CDR1 SGDLS and CDR2 YYNGEE. The CDR3 is 14 amino acids. The trim removed 3 bases at V and 7 bases at J, leaving 4 bases unmatched. CDR3 sequence reads: CASSGSSGGHTQYF. The CDR3 bases are TGTGCCAGCAGCGGATCTAGCGGGGGGCATACGCAGTATTTT.

The chain uses TRBV3-1 (or the pseudogene TRBV3-2) and TRBJ2-1; maybe TRBD2 (5 bases). CDR3 length: 12 amino acids. Per germline, CDR1 LGHDT and CDR2 YNNKEL (reference sequence). Trimming left V 1 base short and J 8 bases short, with 6 bases between. The CDR3: CASSQGGYEQFF. As DNA, the CDR3 is TGTGCCAGCAGCCAAGGAGGGTATGAGCAGTTCTTC.

This clone was recorded only once. The chain recombines TRBV5-6 with TRBJ2-2; no reliable D call. The CDR3 contains 15 residues. V lost 0 bases, J lost 6 bases, and 12 bases lay in between. CDR1 SGHDT and CDR2 YYEEEE come from the germline V gene. The CDR3 DNA reads as TGTGCCAGCAGCTTGGCCGCGCGGCTGGCCGGGGAGCTGTTTTTT. Amino acids: CASSLAARLAGELFF.

V and J are TRBV5-1 and TRBJ2-7; D possibly corresponds to TRBD1 (6 bases). CDR3 length equals 14 residues. V was clipped by 0 bases and J by 2 bases, with 9 bases between them. The germline V gene encodes CDR1 SGHRS and CDR2 YFSETQ. The CDR3 DNA reads as TGCGCCAGCAGCTTGGGGGACAAGGCCTACGAGCAGTACTTC. This gives the protein CASSLGDKAYEQYF.

V is TRBV12-3 or TRBV12-4 and J is TRBJ2-1; D unresolved. With 3 bases removed from V and 8 bases from J, the gap between germline ends came to 8 bases. This CDR3 region has 12 residues. This CDR3 reads CASSFDGYEQFF. CDR3 nucleotides: TGTGCCAGCAGTTTCGACGGCTATGAGCAGTTCTTC.

The rearrangement links TRBV15 to TRBJ2-5; weak D call: TRBD2 (7 bases). V lost 4 bases and J lost 5, with 14 bases in between. This CDR3 region has 14 residues. Germline V gives CDR1 LNHNV, CDR2 YYDKDF (reference sequence). The CDR3, as DNA: TGTGCCACCAGCACAAGGGGGGGAGCCGAGACCCAGTACTTC. Its protein is CATSTRGGAETQYF.